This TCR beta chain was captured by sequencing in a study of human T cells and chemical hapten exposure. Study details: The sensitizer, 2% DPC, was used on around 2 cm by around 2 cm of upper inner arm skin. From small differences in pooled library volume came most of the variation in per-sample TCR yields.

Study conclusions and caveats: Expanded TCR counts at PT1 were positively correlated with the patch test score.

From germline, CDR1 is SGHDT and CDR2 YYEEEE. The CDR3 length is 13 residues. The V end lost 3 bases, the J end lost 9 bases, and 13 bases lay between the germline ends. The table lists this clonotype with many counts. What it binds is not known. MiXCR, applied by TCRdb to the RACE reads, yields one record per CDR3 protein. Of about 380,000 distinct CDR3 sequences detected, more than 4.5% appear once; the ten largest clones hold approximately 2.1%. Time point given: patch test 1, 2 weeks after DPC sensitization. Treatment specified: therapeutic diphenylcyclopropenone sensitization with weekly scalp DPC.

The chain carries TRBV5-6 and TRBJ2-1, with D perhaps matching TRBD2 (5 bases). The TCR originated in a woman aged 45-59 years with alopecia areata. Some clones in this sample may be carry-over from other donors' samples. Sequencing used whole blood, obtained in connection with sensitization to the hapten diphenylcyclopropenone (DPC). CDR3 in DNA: TGTGCCAGCAGCTCTCGGAATGAGGGTGAGCAGTTCTTC. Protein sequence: CASSSRNEGEQFF. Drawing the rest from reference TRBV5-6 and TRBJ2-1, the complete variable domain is DAGVTQSPTHLIKTRGQQVTLRCSPKSGHDTVSWYQQALGQGPQFIFQYYEEEERQRGNFPDRFSGHQFPNYSSELNVNALLLGDSALYLCASSSRNEGEQFFGPGTRLTVL.